The sequence of this T cell receptor (beta chain) was determined in a study of T-cell memory formation after mild COVID-19. The overall study: TCR clustering was largely donor specific.

Of note for this clonotype: No antigen is known for it.

Trimming took 0 bases from V and 4 from J; bases not matched to a gene: 8. This CDR3 contains 17 residues. The germline gives CDR1 SGHRS, CDR2 YFSETQ. 5'RACE with constant-segment primers built TCRalpha and TCRbeta cDNA libraries with UMIs. TCRdb reprocessed the 5' RACE reads via MiXCR and lists one record per CDR3 protein. The data hold fewer than 250,000 distinct CDR3 sequences, with approximately 16% observed a single time. Study outcomes and limitations: Cross-reactive memory seemingly joined, as some responding clones were found in pre-infection memory. CM and EM subsets held most contracting CD4+ clones; EMRA held CD8+ ones.

The J gene is TRBJ2-1, the V gene TRBV5-1; the match to TRBD2 covers 9 bases. Material for sequencing was PBMCs or a T cell subset sorted from them (not recorded which). The receptor was derived from an adult woman who had mild COVID-19 (a few samples of this study predate the infection). Cell type and time point are not known. CDR3: CASSLELAGVGYNEQFF. CDR3 nucleotides: TGCGCCAGCAGCTTGGAATTAGCGGGAGTGGGTTACAATGAGCAGTTCTTC.